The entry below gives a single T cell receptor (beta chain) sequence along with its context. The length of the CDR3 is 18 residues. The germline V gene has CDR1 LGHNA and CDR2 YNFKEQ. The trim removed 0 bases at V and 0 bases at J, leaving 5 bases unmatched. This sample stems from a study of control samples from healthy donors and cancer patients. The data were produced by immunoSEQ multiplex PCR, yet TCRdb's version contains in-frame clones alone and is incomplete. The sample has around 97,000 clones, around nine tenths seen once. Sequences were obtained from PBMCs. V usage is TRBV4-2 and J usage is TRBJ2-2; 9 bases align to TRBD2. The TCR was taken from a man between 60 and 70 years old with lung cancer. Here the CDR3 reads CASSQDSVAGANTGELFF. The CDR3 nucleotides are TGTGCCAGCAGCCAAGATAGTGTAGCGGGGGCGAACACCGGGGAGCTGTTTTTT.